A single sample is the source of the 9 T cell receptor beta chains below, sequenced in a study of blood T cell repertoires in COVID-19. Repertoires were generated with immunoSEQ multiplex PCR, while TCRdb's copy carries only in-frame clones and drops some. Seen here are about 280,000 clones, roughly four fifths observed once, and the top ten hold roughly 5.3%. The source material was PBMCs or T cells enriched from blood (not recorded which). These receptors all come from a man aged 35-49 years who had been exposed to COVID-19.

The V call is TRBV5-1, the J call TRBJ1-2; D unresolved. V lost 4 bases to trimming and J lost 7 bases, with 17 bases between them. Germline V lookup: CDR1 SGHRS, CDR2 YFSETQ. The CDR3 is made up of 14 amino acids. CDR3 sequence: CASSERTSGVGYTF. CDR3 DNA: TGCGCCAGCAGCGAAAGGACGTCGGGAGTTGGCTACACCTTC.

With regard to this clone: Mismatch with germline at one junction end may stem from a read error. The CDR3 DNA reads as TGTGCCAGCAGCGAAGAGAGGGCCTACGAGCAGTACTTC. Encoded protein: CASSEERAYEQYF. The V and J genes are TRBV2 and TRBJ2-7, with a possible D match to TRBD2 (5 bases). CDR1 SNHLY and CDR2 FYNNEI come from the germline V gene. The CDR3 is made up of 13 amino acids.

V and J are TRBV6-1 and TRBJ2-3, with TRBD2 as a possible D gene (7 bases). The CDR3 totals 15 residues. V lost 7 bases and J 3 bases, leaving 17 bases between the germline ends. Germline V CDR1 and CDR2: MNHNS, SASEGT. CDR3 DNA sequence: TGTGCCAGCACCAACTGGGGGAGGGGGACAGATACGCAGTATTTT. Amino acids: CASTNWGRGTDTQYF.

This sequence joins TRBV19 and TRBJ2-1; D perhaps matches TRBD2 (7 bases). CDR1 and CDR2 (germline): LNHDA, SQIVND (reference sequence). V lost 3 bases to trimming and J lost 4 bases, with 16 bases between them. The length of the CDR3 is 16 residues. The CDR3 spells CASSIGQGGGYNEQFF. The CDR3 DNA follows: TGTGCCAGTAGTATTGGGCAGGGAGGGGGATACAATGAGCAGTTCTTC.

CDR3 amino acids: CASTTKTGDYSNQPQHF. As DNA, the CDR3 is TGTGCCAGCACCACCAAGACCGGAGATTATAGCAATCAGCCCCAGCATTTT. The chain combines TRBV7-8 with TRBJ1-5; D gene uncertain. This CDR3 region has 17 residues. Trimming removed 7 bases from V and 0 bases from J, with 19 bases in between. Per the germline V gene, CDR1 is SGHVS and CDR2 is FQNEAQ.

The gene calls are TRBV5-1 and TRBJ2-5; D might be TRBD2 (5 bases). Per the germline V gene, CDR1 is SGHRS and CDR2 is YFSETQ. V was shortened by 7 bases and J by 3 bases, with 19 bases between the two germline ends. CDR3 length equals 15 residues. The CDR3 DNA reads TGCGCCAGCTCGGCGGGTCAGACCCTCGAAGAGACCCAGTACTTC. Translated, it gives CASSAGQTLEETQYF.

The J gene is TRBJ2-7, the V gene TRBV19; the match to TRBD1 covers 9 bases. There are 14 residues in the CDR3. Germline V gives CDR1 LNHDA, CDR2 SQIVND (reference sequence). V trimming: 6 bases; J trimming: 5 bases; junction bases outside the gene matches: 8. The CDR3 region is CASRNRTGANEQYF. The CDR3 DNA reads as TGTGCCAGTAGAAATCGGACAGGGGCGAACGAGCAGTACTTC.

The CDR3 is CASRTGTSKYEQYF. CDR3 nucleotide sequence: TGCGCCAGCAGGACCGGGACTAGCAAGTACGAGCAGTACTTC. The rearrangement uses TRBV10-2 and TRBJ2-7; 9 bases fit TRBD2. CDR1 is WSHSY and CDR2 is SAAADI in the germline V gene. The CDR3 extends over 14 amino acids. V shed 6 bases and J 4 bases; nucleotides not matched to a gene: 7.

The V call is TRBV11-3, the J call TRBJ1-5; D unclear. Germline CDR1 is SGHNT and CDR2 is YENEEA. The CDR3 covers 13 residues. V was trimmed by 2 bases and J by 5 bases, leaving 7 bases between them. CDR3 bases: TGTGCCAGCAGCTTATACAAAGATCAGCCCCAGCATTTT. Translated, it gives CASSLYKDQPQHF.